This T cell receptor beta chain was sequenced for a study of T cells after yellow fever vaccination. Whole-study results and caveats: Bulk-population clonotypes that are abundant could appear as contaminants in FACS-sorted repertoires.

This clonotype showed up just a few times. Its antigen is as yet unknown. One entry per CDR3 protein results from TCRdb running MiXCR on the 5' RACE reads. The sample gives 250,000 to 350,000 distinct CDR3 sequences, 6.8% of which show up once; about 18% is in the top ten. The source was PBMCs, collected about 41 days after the first yellow fever vaccination. This sequence was found in a man aged 18-30 years who received the YFV17D yellow fever vaccine.

The CDR3 reads CATSRDGGRIEQYF. CDR3 bases: TGTGCCACCAGCAGAGATGGGGGGCGTATCGAGCAGTACTTC. This chain joins TRBV15 and TRBJ2-7, with D possibly being TRBD1 or TRBD2 (6 bases each). Germline V gene data show CDR1 as LNHNV and CDR2 as YYDKDF (reference sequence). The V gene lost 0 bases and the J gene lost 6 bases, with 12 bases spanning the gap. The length of the CDR3 is 14 residues. Filled out from reference TRBV15 and TRBJ2-7, the complete variable domain reads DAMVIQNPRYQVTQFGKPVTLSCSQTLNHNVMYWYQQKSSQAPKLLFHYYDKDFNNEADTPDNFQSRRPNTSFCFLDIRSPGLGDTAMYLCATSRDGGRIEQYFGPGTRLTVT.